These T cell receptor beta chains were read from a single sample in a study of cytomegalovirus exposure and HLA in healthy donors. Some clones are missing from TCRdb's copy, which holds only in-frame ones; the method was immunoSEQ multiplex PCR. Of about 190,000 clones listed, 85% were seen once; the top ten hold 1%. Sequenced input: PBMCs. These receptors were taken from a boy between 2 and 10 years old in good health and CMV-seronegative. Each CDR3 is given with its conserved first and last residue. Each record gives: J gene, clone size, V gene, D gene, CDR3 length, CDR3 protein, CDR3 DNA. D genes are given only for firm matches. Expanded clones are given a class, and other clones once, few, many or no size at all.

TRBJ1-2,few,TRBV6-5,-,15,CASSFTGQTNYGYTF,TGTGCCAGCAGTTTTACCGGACAGACGAACTATGGCTACACCTTC
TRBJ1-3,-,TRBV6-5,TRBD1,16,CASSYSGQGAGNTIYF,TGTGCCAGCAGTTACTCAGGACAGGGGGCTGGAAACACCATATATTTT
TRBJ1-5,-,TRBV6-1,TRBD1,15,CASSRGQGAKQPQHF,TGTGCCAGCAGCCGCGGACAGGGGGCGAAACAGCCCCAGCATTTT
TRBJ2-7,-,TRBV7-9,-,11,CASSFGNEQYF,TGTGCCAGCAGCTTTGGCAACGAGCAGTACTTC
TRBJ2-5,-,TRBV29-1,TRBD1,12,CSSATGVETQYF,TGCAGCTCGGCTACAGGGGTAGAGACCCAGTACTTC
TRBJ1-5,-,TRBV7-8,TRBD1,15,CASSHRDRVNQPQHF,TGTGCCAGCAGCCATCGGGACAGGGTCAATCAGCCCCAGCATTTT
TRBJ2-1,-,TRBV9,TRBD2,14,CASSPGGAYNEQFF,TGTGCCAGCAGCCCGGGGGGGGCCTACAATGAGCAGTTCTTC
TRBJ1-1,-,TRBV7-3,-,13,CASSSGPRKAAFF,TGTGCCAGCAGCTCAGGGCCGAGGAAAGCAGCTTTCTTT
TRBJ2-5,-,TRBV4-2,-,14,CASSPDGGLETQYF,TGTGCCAGCAGCCCGGACGGGGGGCTGGAGACCCAGTACTTC
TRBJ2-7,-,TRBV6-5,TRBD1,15,CASSYSWDRVGEQYF,TGTGCCAGCAGTTACTCCTGGGACAGGGTCGGCGAGCAGTACTTC
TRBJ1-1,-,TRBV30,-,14,CAWSVGHGGTEAFF,TGTGCCTGGAGTGTAGGTCACGGGGGCACTGAAGCTTTCTTT
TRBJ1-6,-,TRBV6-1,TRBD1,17,CASSEKSDRGYNSPLHF,TGTGCCAGCAGTGAAAAATCCGACAGGGGGTACAATTCACCCCTCCACTTT
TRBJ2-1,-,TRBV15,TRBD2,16,CATSRGLAGTGNEQFF,TGTGCCACCAGCAGAGGACTAGCGGGAACGGGGAATGAGCAGTTCTTC
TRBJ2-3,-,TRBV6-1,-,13,CASSGFGTDTQYF,TGTGCCAGCTCTGGCTTTGGCACAGATACGCAGTATTTT
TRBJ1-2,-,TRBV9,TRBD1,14,CASSPLGDSHTPPF,TGTGCCAGCAGCCCCCTAGGGGACAGCCACACCCCTCCCTTC